This TCR beta chain was sequenced for a study of molecular identifiers for immune sequencing clone quantification. This clonotype was detected many times. TCRdb fed the PCR reads into MiXCR, producing one record per CDR3 protein. The data show about 640,000 distinct CDR3 sequences, just under 20% seen once. V was shortened by 7 bases and J by 2 bases, with 22 bases between the two germline ends. The CDR3 length is 16 residues. The germline CDR1 and CDR2 sequences are SQVTM and ANQGSEA. The chain is built from TRBV29-1 and TRBJ2-3; D unclear. Sequenced material: naive CD8+ T cells from blood, with Jurkat cell RNA spiked in. The subset denotes: FACS-sorted CD8+CD4-CCR7+CD45RA+ naive T cells. The TCR comes from a human donor in good health. Some libraries in this study had Jurkat cell RNA spiked in. The CDR3 here is CSARPWSARPTDTQYF. CDR3 DNA: TGCAGCGCACGACCGTGGTCCGCCCGACCCACAGATACGCAGTATTTT.